Detailed here is one TCR beta chain. Primers for the PCR totalled 60 Vbeta and 13 Jbeta. The assay was immunoSEQ multiplex PCR, and TCRdb's table has in-frame clones only and misses some. The data show 120,000 or so clones, around three quarters seen once. This record belongs to a study of cytomegalovirus exposure and HLA in healthy donors. For the study at large: Tens of millions of unique TCRs, all from HLA-typed donors, were included in an early release of the data.

V was trimmed by 4 bases and J by 7 bases, leaving 5 bases between them. Germline V gene sequence: CDR1 SGDLS, CDR2 YYNGEE. CDR3 length equals 11 residues. Material for sequencing was PBMCs. The origin of this receptor is a woman aged 40 to 49 in good health and CMV-seronegative. The rearrangement links TRBV9 to TRBJ2-2, with unresolved D. For the CDR3, the DNA is TGTGCCAGCAGCTATTACGGGGAGCTGTTTTTT. Its translation: CASSYYGELFF.